The T cell receptor beta chain under discussion was sequenced for a study of T cells in localized non-small cell lung cancer. Remarks on this clone: As yet, its antigen is unknown.

Overall study findings and caveats: The appearance of a median approximately 60 of the top 100 tumor clones was seen in adjacent lung.

Clones were read by immunoSEQ multiplex PCR, and TCRdb kept only the in-frame ones, dropping some. The repertoire includes tens of thousands of clones, 80% to 85% of them detected once, and 4% to 5.5% sits in the top ten. The CDR3 covers 15 residues. Germline CDR1 reads ENHRY; CDR2 reads SYGVKD. The V and J ends lost 3 bases and 5 bases, in that order; junction bases with no gene match: 5. This chain uses TRBV10-3 with TRBJ2-5; 11 bases align to TRBD2. The material was peripheral blood mononuclear cells, obtained before any cancer treatment. This sequence was found in a man aged 35-75 years with stage III lung adenocarcinoma. CDR3 loop: CAISEPSGRSETQYF. The CDR3 DNA is TGTGCCATCAGTGAACCTAGCGGGAGGTCCGAGACCCAGTACTTC.